The 17 T cell receptor beta chains given below trace back to one sample, sequenced in a study of blood T cell repertoires in COVID-19. The method was immunoSEQ multiplex PCR; TCRdb's version includes in-frame clones alone and lacks a portion of them. The sample consists of over 65,000 clones, approximately 80% of them appearing once. Sequenced sample: peripheral blood. The source is an elderly man with acute or convalescent COVID-19.

The CDR3 region is CASSPPRVGNTIYF. CDR3 DNA sequence: TGTGCCAGCTCACCACCGAGAGTCGGAAACACCATATATTTT. V and J are TRBV18 and TRBJ1-3; D not certain. The V end was cut by 0 bases, the J end by 4 bases, with 7 bases between. The CDR3 runs to 14 residues. Germline CDR1 and CDR2: KGHSH and LQKENI.

The V and J genes are TRBV18 and TRBJ1-2; D unclear. This CDR3 is 14 amino acids long. Germline V lookup: CDR1 KGHSH, CDR2 LQKENI. Trimming took off 5 bases at V and 3 bases at J, with 13 bases between the two ends. CDR3 nucleotide sequence: TGTGCCAGCTCATTATTGGCCGGGGACTATGGCTACACCTTC. Translating gives CASSLLAGDYGYTF.

The rearrangement links TRBV27 to TRBJ2-4, with D tentatively TRBD2 (6 bases). CDR1 is MNHEY and CDR2 is SMNVEV in the germline V gene (reference sequence). The CDR3 is made up of 15 amino acids. V was pared by 3 bases and J by 3 bases, with 12 bases between. The CDR3 protein is CASSFGGFGKNIQYF. CDR3 nucleotides: TGTGCCAGCAGTTTTGGGGGGTTCGGCAAAAACATTCAGTACTTC.

This chain uses TRBV1 with TRBJ1-1; no DNA check was done on the table's D call, TRBD1. TRBV1 is termed a pseudogene. The CDR3 runs 16 residues. The CDR3 sequence is CTSSQQYLYRGAAAFF. The CDR3 DNA is TGCACCAGCAGCCAACAATACCTATACAGGGGCGCGGCAGCTTTCTTT.

V and J are TRBV12-3 or TRBV12-4 and TRBJ1-1; 10 nucleotides match TRBD1. CDR3 length equals 13 residues. V lost 6 bases and J lost 11; bases outside the gene matches: 9. CDR3 bases: TGTGCCAGCAGCAGTGGACAGGGGGAAGGGGCTTTCTTT. Its protein product is CASSSGQGEGAFF.

The chain joins TRBV5-5 to TRBJ2-7; D perhaps matches TRBD1 (6 bases). The CDR3 is made up of 15 amino acids. The V gene's germline CDR1 is SGHKS and CDR2 YYEKEE (reference sequence). Deletions cut 6 bases from V and 0 bases from J, with 16 bases between. The CDR3: CASKSRDTSSYEQYF. DNA of the CDR3: TGTGCCAGCAAGAGCCGGGACACGAGCTCCTACGAGCAGTACTTC.

This chain joins TRBV5-1 and TRBJ2-7; D remains unclear. V was trimmed by 0 bases and J by 6 bases, leaving 10 bases between them. In germline, CDR1 is SGHRS, CDR2 YFSETQ. The CDR3 sequence is 13 residues long. CDR3 DNA: TGCGCCAGCAGCTTGGTGACTCCCCGCGAGCAGTACTTC. Translating it yields CASSLVTPREQYF.

This rearrangement joins TRBV5-1 to TRBJ2-7; 7 nucleotides agree with TRBD1. Germline assignment: CDR1 SGHRS and CDR2 YFSETQ. This CDR3 is 14 amino acids long. The V gene end was trimmed by 2 bases and the J gene end by 1 base; junction bases not matched to a gene: 3. DNA of the CDR3: TGCGCCAGCAGCTTCGGGACAGTTTCCTACGAGCAGTACTTC. This codes for CASSFGTVSYEQYF.

This clone was detected a few times. The chain couples TRBV28 to TRBJ2-7; 7 nucleotides line up with TRBD1. The length of the CDR3 is 14 residues. V gave up 8 bases and J gave up 3 bases; unmatched junction bases: 10. Germline-derived CDR1 and CDR2 are MDHEN and SYDVKM. CDR3 residues: CASLNRDSGYEQYF. The CDR3 nucleotides read TGTGCCAGCCTGAACCGGGACAGTGGCTACGAGCAGTACTTC.

The chain couples TRBV5-6 to TRBJ2-1; 8 bases line up with TRBD2. The CDR3 consists of 16 residues. V was clipped by 2 bases and J by 6 bases; unmatched bases: 10. The germline gives CDR1 SGHDT, CDR2 YYEEEE. CDR3 sequence: CASSLGRTSRANEQFF. The CDR3 DNA follows: TGTGCCAGCAGCTTAGGGCGGACTAGCCGGGCCAATGAGCAGTTCTTC.

This rearrangement joins TRBV5-1 to TRBJ2-7; D gene uncertain. CDR3 length: 14 residues. The germline V gene encodes CDR1 SGHRS and CDR2 YFSETQ. The V end lost 5 bases, the J end lost 0 bases, and 12 bases lay between the germline ends. For the CDR3, the DNA is TGCGCCAGCAGACCCACTGTGAGCTCCTACGAGCAGTACTTC. Translating gives CASRPTVSSYEQYF.

This clone showed up just a few times. The chain carries TRBV4-1 and TRBJ1-5; a weak D match, TRBD1 (5 bases). Per the germline V gene, CDR1 is MGHRA and CDR2 is YSYEKL. V was clipped by 5 bases and J by 2 bases, with 10 bases between them. The CDR3 contains 14 residues. CDR3 DNA sequence: TGCGCCAGCAGCGGGACTGGGGGCAATCAGCCCCAGCATTTT. Translating gives CASSGTGGNQPQHF.

This rearrangement joins TRBV29-1 to TRBJ1-1; TRBD1 matches at 9 bases. The germline CDR1 and CDR2 sequences are SQVTM and ANQGSEA. The V and J ends lost 7 bases and 6 bases, in that order; junction bases with no gene match: 9. CDR3 length: 13 amino acids. The CDR3 is CSAEGGTGSEAFF. CDR3 nucleotide sequence: TGCAGCGCCGAGGGCGGGACAGGGTCTGAAGCTTTCTTT.

The chain employs TRBV18 and TRBJ2-1; a possible D gene is TRBD2 (6 bases). The CDR3 extends over 15 amino acids. The V end lost 6 bases, the J end lost 0 bases, and 12 bases lay between the germline ends. Germline CDR1 reads KGHSH; CDR2 reads LQKENI. CDR3 loop: CASSVGGVSYNEQFF. DNA of the CDR3: TGTGCCAGCTCCGTCGGGGGAGTCTCCTACAATGAGCAGTTCTTC. Full variable domain (remainder filled in from reference TRBV18 and TRBJ2-1): NAGVMQNPRHLVRRRGQEARLRCSPMKGHSHVYWYRQLPEEGLKFMVYLQKENIIDESGMPKERFSAEFPKEGPSILRIQQVVRGDSAAYFCASSVGGVSYNEQFFGPGTRLTVL.

A few counts support this clone. The V call is TRBV5-6, the J call TRBJ2-7; 8 bases match TRBD1. There are 15 residues in the CDR3. J was trimmed by 0 bases and V by 0 bases; bases with no gene match: 2. CDR1 SGHDT and CDR2 YYEEEE come from the germline V gene. The CDR3 here is CASSLAGQVSYEQYF. CDR3 DNA: TGTGCCAGCAGCTTGGCGGGACAGGTCTCCTACGAGCAGTACTTC.

The chain uses TRBV30 and TRBJ1-4; tentatively, D is TRBD1 (5 bases). Germline CDR1 and CDR2: GTSNPN and SVGIG (reference sequence). Trimming cost V 0 bases and J 10 bases, with 15 bases left between them. This CDR3 spans 14 amino acids. The CDR3 DNA reads TGTGCCTGGAGTGTACAGGCACGGTTGAGAAAACTGTTTTTT. Protein sequence: CAWSVQARLRKLFF.

V gene TRBV6-1 combines with J gene TRBJ1-3; D remains ambiguous. With 1 base removed from V and 4 bases from J, the gap between germline ends came to 14 bases. This CDR3 is built from 16 residues. Germline lookup yields CDR1 MNHNS and CDR2 SASEGT. The CDR3 coding sequence is TGTGCCAGCAGTGAAGTGGCCTCGGGTTTGGGAAACACCATATATTTT. Amino acid sequence: CASSEVASGLGNTIYF.